This T cell receptor (beta chain) was profiled in a study of blood T cell repertoires in COVID-19. Across the whole study: T cells, B-cell-depleted T cells, or PBMCs provided the cDNA or gDNA that served as material.

This clone was recorded a few times. During active infection, Seattle patients enrolled and were then monitored through disease. In germline, CDR1 is SGHRS, CDR2 YFSETQ. There are 13 residues in the CDR3. Trimming left V 4 bases short and J 1 base short, with 8 bases between. Assay used: immunoSEQ multiplex PCR; TCRdb lists only in-frame clones, some missing. The sample records 150,000 to 200,000 clones, roughly 84% being singletons. The material sequenced was peripheral blood. The chain combines TRBV5-1 with TRBJ1-1; D remains ambiguous. The receptor was derived from a woman in her 70s with COVID-19, enrolled during active disease. The CDR3 loop is CASSLDWNTEAFF. For the CDR3, the DNA is TGCGCCAGCAGCCTCGACTGGAACACTGAAGCTTTCTTT.